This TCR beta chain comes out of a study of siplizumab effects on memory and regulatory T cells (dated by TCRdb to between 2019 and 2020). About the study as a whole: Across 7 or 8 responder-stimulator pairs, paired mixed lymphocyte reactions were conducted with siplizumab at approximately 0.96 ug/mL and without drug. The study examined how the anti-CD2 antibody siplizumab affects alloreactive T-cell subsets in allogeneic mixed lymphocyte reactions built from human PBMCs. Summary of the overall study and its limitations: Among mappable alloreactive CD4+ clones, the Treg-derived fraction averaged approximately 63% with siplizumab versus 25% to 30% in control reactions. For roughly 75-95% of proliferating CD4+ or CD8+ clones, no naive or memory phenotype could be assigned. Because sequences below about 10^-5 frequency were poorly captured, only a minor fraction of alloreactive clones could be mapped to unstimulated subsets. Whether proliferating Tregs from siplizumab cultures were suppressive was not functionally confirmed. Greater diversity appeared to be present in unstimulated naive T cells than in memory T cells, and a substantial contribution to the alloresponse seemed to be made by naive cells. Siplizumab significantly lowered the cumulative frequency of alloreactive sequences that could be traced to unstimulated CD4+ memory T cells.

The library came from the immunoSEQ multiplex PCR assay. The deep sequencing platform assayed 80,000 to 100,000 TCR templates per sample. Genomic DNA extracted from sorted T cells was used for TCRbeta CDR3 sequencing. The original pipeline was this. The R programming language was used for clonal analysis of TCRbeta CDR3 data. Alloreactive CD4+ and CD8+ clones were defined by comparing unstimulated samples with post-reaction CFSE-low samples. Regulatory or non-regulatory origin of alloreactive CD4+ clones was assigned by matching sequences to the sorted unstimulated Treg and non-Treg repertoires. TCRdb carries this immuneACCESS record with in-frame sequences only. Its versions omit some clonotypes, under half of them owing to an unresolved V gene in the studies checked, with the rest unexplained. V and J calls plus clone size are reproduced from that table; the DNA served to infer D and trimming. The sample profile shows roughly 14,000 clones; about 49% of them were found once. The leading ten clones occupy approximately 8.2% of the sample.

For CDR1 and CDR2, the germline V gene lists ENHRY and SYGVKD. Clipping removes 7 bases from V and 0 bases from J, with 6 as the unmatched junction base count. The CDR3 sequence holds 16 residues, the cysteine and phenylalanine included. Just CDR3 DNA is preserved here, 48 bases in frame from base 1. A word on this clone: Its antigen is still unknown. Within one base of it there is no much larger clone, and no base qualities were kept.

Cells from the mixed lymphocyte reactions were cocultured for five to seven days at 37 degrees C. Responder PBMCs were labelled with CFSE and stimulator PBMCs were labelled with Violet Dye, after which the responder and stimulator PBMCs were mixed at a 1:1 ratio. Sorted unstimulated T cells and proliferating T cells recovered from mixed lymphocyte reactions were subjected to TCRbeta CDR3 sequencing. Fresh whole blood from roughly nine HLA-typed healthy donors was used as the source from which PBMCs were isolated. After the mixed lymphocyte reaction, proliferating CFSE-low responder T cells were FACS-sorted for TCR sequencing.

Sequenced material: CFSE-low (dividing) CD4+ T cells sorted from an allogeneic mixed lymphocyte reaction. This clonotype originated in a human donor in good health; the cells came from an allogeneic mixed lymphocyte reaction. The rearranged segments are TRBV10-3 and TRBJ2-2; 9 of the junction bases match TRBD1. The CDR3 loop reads CAINLRTGANTGELFF. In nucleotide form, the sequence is TGTGCCATCAACTTACGGACAGGGGCGAACACCGGGGAGCTGTTTTTT.